This record concerns one T cell receptor beta chain sequence. What it binds is unknown. Primers for the PCR totalled 60 Vbeta and 13 Jbeta. In the original analysis: A later analysis counted tens of millions of unique TCR beta chains, about 10 million shared. Profiled with immunoSEQ multiplex PCR; TCRdb holds only in-frame clones, not every one. From that table come the V and J calls and clone size; the DNA was used to work out D and trimming. The sample includes 100,000 to 150,000 clones, roughly 74% of them seen just once. The data belong to a study of cytomegalovirus exposure and HLA in healthy donors. Trimming took 2 bases from V and 6 from J, leaving 18 bases between them. The CDR3 loop spans 16 amino acids. The germline V gene encodes CDR1 SGHAT and CDR2 FQNNGV. Study findings and constraints: Sequencing had likely introduced a cluster of highly shared sequence variants as an artifact. The study labeled 164 TCR beta chains cytomegalovirus-associated. Later analysis placed DRB1 highest and HLA-C lowest in TCR association rates, which differed by HLA locus.

The specimen sequenced was PBMCs. The TCR sequence derives from a man between 35 and 55 years old in good health and CMV-seronegative. The chain has TRBV11-2 and TRBJ2-3; D is possibly TRBD2 (6 bases). CDR3 bases: TGTGCCAGCAGCTTATTTGCGGGGCCGCCATTGGATACGCAGTATTTT. This gives the protein CASSLFAGPPLDTQYF.